The present T cell receptor (beta chain) was sequenced within a study of PD-1 blockade in classical Hodgkin lymphoma. Whole-study results and caveats: Relative to healthy donors, newly diagnosed patients reportedly had lower baseline TCR diversity, which was reported as lower still in relapsed/refractory patients. Patients newly diagnosed and complete responders had comparable baseline diversity. Any patient who commenced nivolumab under 1 year after ASCT was excluded. TCR diversity rose significantly by C4D1 in CD4+ but not CD8+ cells.

Assay: immunoSEQ multiplex PCR; the TCRdb copy retains only in-frame clones and omits some. This sample has 15,000 to 20,000 clones, with 88% found just once. This CDR3 has 16 residues. V lost 2 bases and J lost 1, with 14 bases in between. The germline V gene has CDR1 MNHEY and CDR2 SMNVEV (reference sequence). Specified time point: cycle 4 day 1 (C4D1), after 6 weeks of nivolumab. Every patient experienced relapse after autologous stem cell transplantation, and brentuximab vedotin exposure varied. After PBMCs were thawed, their CD8+ T cells were isolated by magnetic negative selection. This clone was observed a single time. Antigen: not known.

The starting material was CD8+ T cells from blood, obtained before the fourth cycle of nivolumab. The chain couples TRBV27 to TRBJ1-1; the D is unclear. The sequence was obtained from a human donor with classical Hodgkin lymphoma. The CDR3 protein is CASSLRFGIWNTEAFF. CDR3 in DNA: TGTGCCAGCAGTTTAAGGTTCGGGATCTGGAACACTGAAGCTTTCTTT.